This TCR beta chain appears in the sequencing data of a study of T cell responses to AZD1222 COVID-19 vaccine. This table comes from immunoSEQ multiplex PCR, and its TCRdb copy is limited to in-frame clones, with some not included. The sample holds around 73,000 clones, 89% seen once. General observations from the study: Unmutated variant regions reportedly attract nearly half of all spike-specific TCRs.

To note about this clone: Antigen specificity is unknown.

This clonotype was obtained from an adult who received the AZD1222 COVID-19 vaccine. The sample in question was peripheral blood, obtained 28 days after the second AZD1222 dose.

The CDR3, as DNA: TGTGCCAGTAGTCCCAGCGGGGGGACTGCTTCCTACGAGCAGTACTTC. This translates into CASSPSGGTASYEQYF. The chain couples TRBV19 to TRBJ2-7, with 9 positions matching TRBD2. This CDR3 has 16 residues. V trimming: 5 bases; J trimming: 1 base; junction bases outside the gene matches: 9. Germline CDR1 reads LNHDA; CDR2 reads SQIVND (reference sequence).